The rows below give T cell receptor beta chains drawn from one sample of a study of vaccination and CD4 T cells after COVID-19. Their antigens remain unidentified. TCRdb re-derived calls from the PCR reads in MiXCR, one entry per CDR3 protein. The sample yields 15,000 to 20,000 distinct CDR3 sequences, over 30% seen once. The sequenced sample was CD4+ T cells from blood, cultured in vitro. These receptors were collected from a human donor who had recovered from COVID-19. Each CDR3 is given with its conserved first and last residue. The D gene is left open where the match is weak. Expanded clones get a size class; other rows say once, few or many, or leave the size out.

J | D | size | V | CDR3 | DNA
TRBJ2-7 | TRBD2 | . | TRBV20-1 | CSARAPGGNSYEQYF | TGCAGTGCTAGAGCACCCGGGGGGAACTCCTACGAGCAGTACTTC
TRBJ2-5 | . | few | TRBV2 | CASSGGVSVETQYF | TGTGCCAGCAGTGGCGGTGTGTCGGTAGAGACCCAGTACTTC
TRBJ2-3 | . | . | TRBV20-1 | CSASHQSGNIRTDTQYF | TGCAGTGCTAGTCACCAATCCGGGAACATTCGCACAGATACGCAGTATTTT
TRBJ2-7 | . | . | TRBV19 | CASSRGGIFSYEQYF | TGTGCCAGTAGTAGGGGCGGGATTTTCTCCTACGAGCAGTACTTC
TRBJ1-5 | . | . | TRBV12-3/TRBV12-4 | CASSFSGGNQPQHF | TGTGCCAGCAGTTTCTCGGGGGGCAATCAGCCCCAGCATTTT
TRBJ2-3 | TRBD2 | few | TRBV7-9 | CASSSDSTSSFTDTQYF | TGTGCCAGCAGCTCTGACTCGACTAGCAGCTTCACAGATACGCAGTATTTT
TRBJ1-1 | . | . | TRBV30 | CAWRSMGLAMNTEAFF | TGTGCCTGGAGGAGCATGGGGTTGGCCATGAACACTGAAGCTTTCTTT
TRBJ2-7 | . | . | TRBV2 | CASSASASSYEQYF | TGTGCCAGCAGTGCTTCGGCGAGCTCCTACGAGCAGTACTTC
TRBJ2-1 | . | . | TRBV30 | CAWTSRGYNEQFF | TGTGCCTGGACGTCCCGGGGTTACAATGAGCAGTTCTTC
TRBJ1-1 | . | . | TRBV6-1 | CASSLPTLNTEAFF | TGTGCCAGCAGTCTCCCGACACTGAACACTGAAGCTTTCTTT
TRBJ1-2 | . | few | TRBV6-5 | CASSYPAGERMGYTF | TGTGCCAGCAGTTATCCCGCGGGGGAGCGAATGGGCTACACCTTC
TRBJ2-7 | TRBD2 | few | TRBV20-1 | CSPAGGDSYEQYF | TGCAGTCCGGCGGGGGGAGATTCCTACGAGCAGTACTTC
TRBJ2-3 | . | few | TRBV20-1 | CSAGVTGVTDTQYF | TGCAGTGCTGGCGTCACGGGAGTTACAGATACGCAGTATTTT
TRBJ2-5 | TRBD2 | . | TRBV28 | CASRKGLAGQETQYF | TGTGCCAGCAGGAAAGGACTAGCGGGGCAAGAGACCCAGTACTTC
TRBJ2-6 | . | . | TRBV28 | CASTKGAGANVLTF | TGTGCCAGCACGAAGGGGGCTGGGGCCAACGTCCTGACTTTC
TRBJ1-4 | . | . | TRBV5-1 | CASSPTAGDEKLFF | TGCGCCAGCAGCCCGACCGCGGGGGATGAAAAACTGTTTTTT
TRBJ2-1 | TRBD2 | . | TRBV2 | CASSEGIAGRNEQFF | TGTGCCAGCAGTGAAGGAATAGCGGGTAGGAATGAGCAGTTCTTC
TRBJ2-7 | . | . | TRBV6-4 | CASFRSNNANDYEQYF | TGTGCCAGCTTTCGATCAAATAATGCAAATGATTACGAGCAGTACTTC
TRBJ2-3 | . | . | TRBV20-1 | CSAPGFRWDPQDTQYF | TGCAGTGCGCCGGGGTTTCGGTGGGATCCACAAGATACGCAGTATTTT
TRBJ1-6 | . | . | TRBV5-1 | CASSFQTDNSPLHF | TGCGCCAGCAGCTTCCAGACAGATAATTCACCCCTCCACTTT
TRBJ2-7 | TRBD1 | . | TRBV15 | CATSRPGTGVKQYF | TGTGCCACCAGCCGTCCCGGGACAGGGGTCAAGCAGTACTTC
TRBJ2-2 | . | . | TRBV7-6 | CATQKGANTGELFF | TGTGCCACCCAAAAAGGGGCTAACACCGGGGAGCTGTTTTTT